A single sample is the source of the 20 T cell receptor beta chains below, sequenced in a study of PD-L1 blockade in urothelial cancer. Data came from immunoSEQ multiplex PCR; TCRdb stores just in-frame clones and leaves some out. Found here are roughly 56,000 clones, around 80% of them singletons; the top ten hold roughly 4.5%. Source: PBMCs, taken around atezolizumab (anti-PD-L1) treatment. The source is a man between 65 and 85 years old with urothelial cancer.

The sample holds a few counts of this clone. The genes are TRBV30 and TRBJ1-1, with D tentatively TRBD1 (6 bases). This CDR3 is built from 14 residues. Trimming removed 0 bases at V and 0 bases at J, with 8 bases between. Germline-derived CDR1 and CDR2 are GTSNPN and SVGIG (reference sequence). The CDR3 DNA reads TGTGCCTGGAGTGTAGGACAGTTGAACACTGAAGCTTTCTTT. Protein product: CAWSVGQLNTEAFF.

The V and J genes are TRBV2 and TRBJ2-2; TRBD2 aligns across 12 bases. CDR1 is SNHLY and CDR2 is FYNNEI in the germline V gene. The J segment lost 5 bases and the V segment lost 6 bases, leaving 7 bases of the junction unmatched. CDR3 size: 16 residues. CDR3 coding DNA: TGTGCCAGCAGGGTACTAGCGGGAGGAAATACCGGGGAGCTGTTTTTT. Amino acids: CASRVLAGGNTGELFF.

This clone was seen a single time. The chain recombines TRBV7-9 with TRBJ1-1, with TRBD1 matching over 10 bases. Trimming took 5 bases from V and 9 from J; bases not matched to a gene: 12. There are 15 residues in the CDR3. Germline CDR1 and CDR2: SEHNR and FQNEAQ (reference sequence). The CDR3, as DNA: TGTGCCAGCAGCCTACCGGGACAGGGGCACGGTAAAGCTTTCTTT. Its protein is CASSLPGQGHGKAFF.

The chain couples TRBV27 to TRBJ2-2, with TRBD2 matching over 10 bases. Losses at the gene ends were 3 bases for V and 7 bases for J; bases not matched to a gene: 11. The CDR3 extends over 17 amino acids. CDR1 is MNHEY and CDR2 is SMNVEV in the germline V gene (reference sequence). CDR3 amino acids: CASSLRVGTSVYGELFF. CDR3 DNA sequence: TGTGCCAGCAGTTTGCGGGTCGGGACTAGCGTCTACGGGGAGCTGTTTTTT.

The chain is built from TRBV6-1 and TRBJ2-7; TRBD1 aligns across 8 bases. The CDR3 is 14 amino acids. CDR1 and CDR2 from the germline V gene are MNHNS and SASEGT. V lost 6 bases, J lost 5 bases, and 9 bases stayed unmatched. CDR3 loop: CASRAGQGFDEQYF. The CDR3 DNA follows: TGTGCCAGCAGGGCCGGACAGGGATTCGACGAGCAGTACTTC.

This chain uses TRBV10-2 with TRBJ2-3; D is uncertain. This CDR3 has 14 residues. CDR1 is WSHSY, CDR2 SAAADI, per germline. V shed 3 bases and J shed 4 bases, with 11 bases lying between them. CDR3 sequence: CASSEKPKSDTQYF. The CDR3, as DNA: TGCGCCAGCAGTGAAAAGCCTAAATCAGATACGCAGTATTTT.

The chain carries TRBV15 and TRBJ2-7; 11 bases are shared with TRBD2. The CDR3 is 19 amino acids. V was pared by 0 bases and J by 3 bases, with 13 bases of the junction left unmatched. Germline-derived CDR1 and CDR2 are LNHNV and YYDKDF (reference sequence). The CDR3 coding sequence is TGTGCCACCAGCAGAGATCAAGGGCGCCGGGGACTAGCGGTCTACGAGCAGTACTTC. This codes for CATSRDQGRRGLAVYEQYF.

This rearrangement joins TRBV29-1 to TRBJ2-1; TRBD2 matches at 10 bases. The germline V gene has CDR1 SQVTM and CDR2 ANQGSEA. Unmatched junction bases numbered 5, after V lost 4 bases and J lost 2 bases. The CDR3 runs to 15 residues. The CDR3 nucleotides are TGCAGCGTTGGGGTAGGACTAGCGGCCTACAATGAGCAGTTCTTC. Translating gives CSVGVGLAAYNEQFF.

Concerning this clone itself: Other DNA sequences of this sample code for an identical CDR3. This chain links TRBV27 with TRBJ1-1; maybe TRBD1 (6 bases). Per germline, CDR1 MNHEY and CDR2 SMNVEV (reference sequence). The CDR3 runs 14 residues. Trimming shortened V by 0 bases and J by 5 bases, and 10 bases separated the two germline ends. CDR3 in DNA: TGTGCCAGCAGTTTATCGAGGGGGGGGACTGAAGCTTTCTTT. It specifies CASSLSRGGTEAFF.

This clone was detected only a few times. V is TRBV6-5 and J is TRBJ2-5, with a possible D match to TRBD2 (6 bases). This CDR3 spans 14 amino acids. Germline-derived CDR1 and CDR2 are MNHEY and SVGAGI. V was shortened by 6 bases and J by 1 base, with 12 bases between the two germline ends. CDR3 region: CASSGGLTQETQYF. In nucleotides, the CDR3 is TGTGCCAGCAGCGGCGGACTAACCCAAGAGACCCAGTACTTC.

The gene calls are TRBV7-9 and TRBJ2-7, with TRBD2 identical over 7 bases. The V and J ends lost 4 bases and 2 bases, in that order; junction bases with no gene match: 14. CDR3 size: 17 residues. Germline V gene lookup returns CDR1 SEHNR and CDR2 FQNEAQ (reference sequence). The CDR3: CASSSSVGGGSPYEQYF. DNA for the CDR3: TGTGCCAGCAGCTCCTCGGTTGGGGGAGGGTCCCCCTACGAGCAGTACTTC.

The rearrangement uses TRBV27 and TRBJ1-4; D is perhaps TRBD1 (5 bases). The germline V gene encodes CDR1 MNHEY and CDR2 SMNVEV (reference sequence). The CDR3 sequence is 13 residues long. Trimming pared 4 bases from V and 6 bases from J, leaving 9 bases between. The CDR3 sequence: CASSYRGDEKLFF. The CDR3 DNA reads TGTGCCAGCAGTTACCGGGGGGATGAAAAACTGTTTTTT.

The chain has TRBV10-1 and TRBJ2-2, with 7 bases aligning to TRBD2. The trim removed 4 bases at V and 8 bases at J, leaving 7 bases unmatched. CDR3 size: 14 residues. The germline V gene encodes CDR1 WNHNN and CDR2 SYGVQD (reference sequence). Here the CDR3 DNA reads TGCGCCAGCAGTGCGACTAGCTCGCAAGGGGAGCTGTTTTTT. Translated: CASSATSSQGELFF.

CDR3 sequence reads: CSAGPRDTQYF. CDR3 nucleotides: TGCAGTGCGGGGCCGCGGGATACGCAGTATTTT. The chain links TRBV20-1 to TRBJ2-3; possibly TRBD1 for D (5 bases). The CDR3 loop spans 11 amino acids. Germline V gives CDR1 DFQATT, CDR2 SNEGSKA (reference sequence). Between the trimmed V and J ends, which lost 6 bases and 6 bases, there was a span of 10 bases.

This chain connects TRBV18 to TRBJ1-3, with TRBD1 as a possible D gene (6 bases). Germline loops: CDR1 KGHSH, CDR2 LQKENI. The CDR3 has 17 amino acids. V shed 3 bases and J shed 0 bases, with 15 bases lying between them. The CDR3 here is CASSPIRQASSGNTIYF. The CDR3 DNA reads as TGTGCCAGCTCACCCATCCGACAGGCGAGCTCTGGAAACACCATATATTTT. The complete variable domain, with remaining parts taken from reference TRBV18 and TRBJ1-3, reads NAGVMQNPRHLVRRRGQEARLRCSPMKGHSHVYWYRQLPEEGLKFMVYLQKENIIDESGMPKERFSAEFPKEGPSILRIQQVVRGDSAAYFCASSPIRQASSGNTIYFGEGSWLTVV.

This chain links TRBV27 with TRBJ2-1, with D possibly TRBD2 on 7 matching bases. V shed 7 bases and J shed 4 bases, with 17 bases lying between them. The germline V gene encodes CDR1 MNHEY and CDR2 SMNVEV (reference sequence). The CDR3 runs 15 residues. The CDR3 DNA is TGTGCCAGCACCAAAGGGGGGGGCGCATACAATGAGCAGTTCTTC. This sequence encodes CASTKGGGAYNEQFF.

This sequence joins TRBV6-5 and TRBJ2-1; 15 nucleotides line up with TRBD2. V was pared by 4 bases and J by 7 bases, with 2 bases of the junction left unmatched. CDR3 length equals 15 residues. In germline, CDR1 is MNHEY, CDR2 SVGAGI. As DNA, the CDR3 is TGTGCCAGCAGTTCCGGACTAGCGGGAGGGAATGAGCAGTTCTTC. It yields the protein CASSSGLAGGNEQFF.

The gene calls are TRBV10-2 and TRBJ2-7; 7 bases are shared with TRBD1. Per the germline V gene, CDR1 is WSHSY and CDR2 is SAAADI. This CDR3 has 16 amino acids. V shed 4 bases, J shed 7 bases, and the junction held 16 bases outside the gene matches. The CDR3 region has the DNA TGCGCCAGCAGTGGAAGAACAGGGGCCGCCGCTGGAGAGCAGTACTTC. Protein product: CASSGRTGAAAGEQYF.

The CDR3 nucleotides read TGTGCCAGCAGCTTAATCTGGGAGGGCCCCGAGACCCAGTACTTC. Protein product: CASSLIWEGPETQYF. This chain uses TRBV7-2 with TRBJ2-5; 7 positions match TRBD2. Trimming removed 2 bases from V and 5 bases from J; junction bases left unmatched: 8. Germline assignment: CDR1 SGHTA and CDR2 FQGNSA. This CDR3 has 15 amino acids. Supplemented by reference TRBV7-2 and TRBJ2-5, the full variable domain reads GAGVSQSPSNKVTEKGKDVELRCDPISGHTALYWYRQSLGQGLEFLIYFQGNSAPDKSGLPSDRFSAERTGGSVSTLTIQRTQQEDSAVYLCASSLIWEGPETQYFGPGTRLLVL.

The chain carries TRBV19 and TRBJ2-7; TRBD2 aligns across 9 bases. The CDR3 spans 14 residues. V shed 3 bases, J shed 3 bases, and the junction held 3 bases outside the gene matches. Germline V gene data show CDR1 as LNHDA and CDR2 as SQIVND (reference sequence). This chain's CDR3 is CASSMISGGYEQYF. CDR3 nucleotides: TGTGCCAGTAGTATGATTAGCGGGGGCTACGAGCAGTACTTC.